These 23 T cell receptor beta chains were all obtained from the same sample, sequenced in a study of CD8 T cells in Susac syndrome. Random hexamers served to reverse transcribe about 0.5 to 1 ug RNA. TCRdb itself ran the immunoSEQ multiplex PCR reads through MiXCR, one entry per CDR3 protein. Of over 130,000 distinct CDR3 sequences listed, around 95% are singletons. Input material: CD4+ T cells from PBMCs. The source is a human donor with Susac syndrome.

The V call is TRBV12-3 or TRBV12-4, the J call TRBJ2-3, with 10 positions matching TRBD2. CDR3 size: 17 residues. V shed 6 bases and J 0 bases; nucleotides not matched to a gene: 9. The CDR3 bases are TGTGCCAGCAGGGACTCGTGGACTAGCGGTAGCACAGATACGCAGTATTTT. The encoded protein is CASRDSWTSGSTDTQYF.

This rearrangement joins TRBV5-4 to TRBJ2-7; D possibly corresponds to TRBD2 (6 bases). Deletions cut 4 bases from V and 3 bases from J, with 17 bases between. CDR3 size: 15 residues. CDR1 and CDR2 from the germline V gene are SGHNT and YYREEE (reference sequence). CDR3 sequence (DNA): TGTGCCAGCAGCCAAGAAGCGGGCCTCGACTACGAGCAGTACTTC. Protein: CASSQEAGLDYEQYF.

V and J are TRBV18 and TRBJ1-1; tentative D call: TRBD1 (5 bases). The germline V gene has CDR1 KGHSH and CDR2 LQKENI. V lost 2 bases, J lost 1 base, and 11 bases lay in between. There are 15 residues in the CDR3. The CDR3 here is CASSPAGTTNTEAFF. The CDR3, as DNA: TGTGCCAGCTCACCAGCCGGGACGACGAACACTGAAGCTTTCTTT.

V usage is TRBV20-1 and J usage is TRBJ2-1; TRBD2 might be the D (7 bases). Germline V CDR1 and CDR2: DFQATT, SNEGSKA (reference sequence). The CDR3 consists of 14 residues. Trimming pared 3 bases from V and 4 bases from J, leaving 13 bases between. DNA of the CDR3: TGCAGTGCTAGGGGCGGGGGCTGGTACAATGAGCAGTTCTTC. Encoded protein: CSARGGGWYNEQFF.

V gene TRBV7-2 combines with J gene TRBJ1-2; D gene ambiguous. The CDR3 extends over 15 amino acids. The germline V gene encodes CDR1 SGHTA and CDR2 FQGNSA. V dropped 5 bases and J dropped 1 base, with 14 bases sitting between them. The CDR3 sequence: CASSPDAGLNYGYTF. The DNA for the CDR3 is TGTGCCAGCAGCCCCGACGCCGGACTTAACTATGGCTACACCTTC.

This clonotype was picked up one time. The chain employs TRBV4-1 and TRBJ1-2; D is undetermined. Germline values: CDR1 MGHRA, CDR2 YSYEKL. V was shortened by 4 bases and J by 4 bases, with 13 bases between the two germline ends. This CDR3 has 14 residues. This CDR3 reads CASSPASFGYGYTF. The CDR3, as DNA: TGCGCCAGCAGCCCCGCGAGCTTCGGCTATGGCTACACCTTC.

This chain connects TRBV30 to TRBJ1-1; D unclear. The CDR3 runs to 14 residues. Germline CDR1 GTSNPN, CDR2 SVGIG (reference sequence). Between the trimmed V and J ends, which lost 4 bases and 0 bases, there was a span of 12 bases. CDR3 nucleotide sequence: TGTGCCTGGACCCCCCTCGGGATGAACACTGAAGCTTTCTTT. Its translation: CAWTPLGMNTEAFF. The full variable domain, in which reference TRBV30 and TRBJ1-1 provide the parts outside the CDR3, is SQTIHQWPATLVQPVGSPLSLECTVEGTSNPNLYWYRQAAGRGLQLLFYSVGIGQISSEVPQNLSASRPQDRQFILSSKKLLLSDSGFYLCAWTPLGMNTEAFFGQGTRLTVV.

V is TRBV9 and J is TRBJ2-5, with 8 positions matching TRBD2. CDR3 length: 14 amino acids. The V gene end was trimmed by 0 bases and the J gene end by 5 bases; junction bases not matched to a gene: 3. Germline V gives CDR1 SGDLS, CDR2 YYNGEE. CDR3: CASSVGTSRETQYF. CDR3 in DNA: TGTGCCAGCAGCGTAGGGACTAGCCGGGAGACCCAGTACTTC.

The chain uses TRBV20-1 and TRBJ1-5, with a possible D match to TRBD1 (6 bases). This CDR3 has 15 residues. Germline CDR1 reads DFQATT; CDR2 reads SNEGSKA (reference sequence). Trimming took off 6 bases at V and 4 bases at J, with 19 bases between the two ends. CDR3 nucleotide sequence: TGCAGTGCCTATTTCGGACAGACACCTAATCAGCCCCAGCATTTT. Its translation: CSAYFGQTPNQPQHF.

This sequence joins TRBV10-3 and TRBJ2-3, with D uncertain. This CDR3 spans 14 amino acids. The V gene's germline CDR1 is ENHRY and CDR2 SYGVKD. Trimming removed 5 bases at V and 0 bases at J, with 9 bases between. As DNA, the CDR3 is TGTGCCATCAGTCTGACTGGGAGCACAGATACGCAGTATTTT. Amino acid sequence: CAISLTGSTDTQYF.

This chain joins TRBV5-1 and TRBJ2-1, with D unclear. Trimming pared 6 bases from V and 0 bases from J, leaving 10 bases between. The CDR3 sequence is 14 residues long. Germline V gene lookup returns CDR1 SGHRS and CDR2 YFSETQ. Here the CDR3 reads CASKDQTSYNEQFF. In DNA, the CDR3 is TGCGCCAGCAAGGATCAAACCTCCTACAATGAGCAGTTCTTC.

The CDR3 is CSAAHQLETQYF. DNA for the CDR3: TGCAGTGCCGCTCACCAGCTGGAGACCCAGTACTTC. The rearrangement links TRBV20-1 to TRBJ2-5, with unresolved D. Trimming cost V 6 bases and J 5 bases, with 13 bases left between them. This CDR3 has 12 amino acids. The germline V gene encodes CDR1 DFQATT and CDR2 SNEGSKA (reference sequence).

The chain uses TRBV20-1 and TRBJ2-3; TRBD2 aligns across 7 bases. V lost 8 bases and J lost 1; bases outside the gene matches: 9. The CDR3 spans 14 residues. Germline V gene data show CDR1 as DFQATT and CDR2 as SNEGSKA (reference sequence). The chain's CDR3 is CSLPGGGGTDTQYF. The CDR3 bases are TGCAGTCTCCCTGGTGGGGGGGGCACAGATACGCAGTATTTT.

V and J are TRBV30 and TRBJ1-5, with TRBD1 matching over 10 bases. Losses at the gene ends were 5 bases for V and 7 bases for J; bases not matched to a gene: 8. This CDR3 spans 14 amino acids. In germline, CDR1 is GTSNPN, CDR2 SVGIG (reference sequence). The CDR3 DNA reads TGTGCCTGGGCCGGGACAGGGGCTCGCCAGCCCCAGCATTTT. This codes for CAWAGTGARQPQHF.

The rearrangement links TRBV18 to TRBJ2-7; D gene ambiguous. The V end lost 5 bases, the J end lost 1 base, and 6 bases lay between the germline ends. The CDR3 covers 12 residues. Germline V gives CDR1 KGHSH, CDR2 LQKENI. The CDR3 loop reads CASSSSSYEQYF. CDR3 nucleotides: TGTGCCAGCTCATCCTCTTCCTACGAGCAGTACTTC.

The rearrangement uses TRBV20-1 and TRBJ1-3; D possibly corresponds to TRBD1 (5 bases). CDR1 is DFQATT and CDR2 is SNEGSKA in the germline V gene (reference sequence). V lost 6 bases, J lost 4 bases, and 19 bases lay in between. This CDR3 is built from 15 residues. The CDR3 bases are TGCAGTGCCTACAACCACCGGGACGTAGGAAACACCATATATTTT. Translation gives CSAYNHRDVGNTIYF.

The chain is built from TRBV15 and TRBJ2-7; 10 bases agree with TRBD1. The CDR3 is made up of 14 amino acids. V lost 3 bases and J lost 2; bases outside the gene matches: 1. Germline V gene lookup returns CDR1 LNHNV and CDR2 YYDKDF (reference sequence). The CDR3 spells CATSSDRGPYEQYF. CDR3 DNA: TGTGCCACCAGCAGCGACAGGGGGCCCTACGAGCAGTACTTC. Drawing the rest from reference TRBV15 and TRBJ2-7, the complete variable domain is DAMVIQNPRYQVTQFGKPVTLSCSQTLNHNVMYWYQQKSSQAPKLLFHYYDKDFNNEADTPDNFQSRRPNTSFCFLDIRSPGLGDTAMYLCATSSDRGPYEQYFGPGTRLTVT.

The chain is built from TRBV3-1 and TRBJ1-1; maybe TRBD1 (5 bases). Looked up from germline, CDR1 is LGHDT and CDR2 is YNNKEL (reference sequence). The CDR3 loop spans 14 amino acids. With 1 base removed from V and 4 bases from J, the gap between germline ends came to 10 bases. The CDR3 region is CASSQGGARTEAFF. CDR3 DNA sequence: TGTGCCAGCAGCCAAGGCGGGGCGCGCACTGAAGCTTTCTTT.

This clonotype has just one count. CDR3 loop: CSASGDRVGTEAFF. The DNA for the CDR3 is TGCAGTGCTAGCGGGGACAGGGTTGGGACTGAAGCTTTCTTT. This chain links TRBV20-1 with TRBJ1-1, with 9 bases fitting TRBD1. V was pared by 3 bases and J by 5 bases, with 7 bases of the junction left unmatched. The CDR3 is 14 residues long. CDR1 and CDR2 from the germline V gene are DFQATT and SNEGSKA (reference sequence).

The V and J genes are TRBV9 and TRBJ2-5, with 11 bases aligning to TRBD2. The ends lost 2 bases at V and 7 bases at J; junction bases unmatched: 10. The germline V gene encodes CDR1 SGDLS and CDR2 YYNGEE. The CDR3 contains 16 residues. The CDR3 loop is CASSVGGGLAAVTQYF. DNA for the CDR3: TGTGCCAGCAGCGTCGGTGGGGGACTAGCGGCTGTGACCCAGTACTTC. Variable domain in full (rest from reference TRBV9 and TRBJ2-5): DSGVTQTPKHLITATGQRVTLRCSPRSGDLSVYWYQQSLDQGLQFLIQYYNGEERAKGNILERFSAQQFPDLHSELNLSSLELGDSALYFCASSVGGGLAAVTQYFGPGTRLLVL.

The chain links TRBV30 to TRBJ1-2, with D tentatively TRBD1 (5 bases). Trimming shortened V by 3 bases and J by 3 bases, and 20 bases separated the two germline ends. The CDR3 is 16 amino acids. CDR1 is GTSNPN and CDR2 is SVGIG in the germline V gene (reference sequence). The DNA for the CDR3 is TGTGCCTGGAGGTTTAGGACAACCATCAGGGACTATGGCTACACCTTC. Encoded protein: CAWRFRTTIRDYGYTF.

This clonotype was seen a single time. The V gene is TRBV30, the J gene TRBJ2-7; possibly TRBD1 or TRBD2 for D (7 bases each). The CDR3 extends over 13 amino acids. From germline, CDR1 is GTSNPN and CDR2 SVGIG (reference sequence). V was trimmed by 3 bases and J by 3 bases, leaving 12 bases between them. CDR3 region: CAWRTGRGYEQYF. CDR3 nucleotides: TGTGCCTGGAGGACAGGGAGGGGCTACGAGCAGTACTTC.

The rearrangement links TRBV9 to TRBJ2-1; D remains ambiguous. Germline CDR1 and CDR2: SGDLS and YYNGEE. Trimming took 3 bases from V and 2 from J, leaving 9 bases between them. This CDR3 is 14 amino acids long. CDR3 nucleotide sequence: TGTGCCAGCAGCGGACCTAGGACCTACAATGAGCAGTTCTTC. Protein product: CASSGPRTYNEQFF.